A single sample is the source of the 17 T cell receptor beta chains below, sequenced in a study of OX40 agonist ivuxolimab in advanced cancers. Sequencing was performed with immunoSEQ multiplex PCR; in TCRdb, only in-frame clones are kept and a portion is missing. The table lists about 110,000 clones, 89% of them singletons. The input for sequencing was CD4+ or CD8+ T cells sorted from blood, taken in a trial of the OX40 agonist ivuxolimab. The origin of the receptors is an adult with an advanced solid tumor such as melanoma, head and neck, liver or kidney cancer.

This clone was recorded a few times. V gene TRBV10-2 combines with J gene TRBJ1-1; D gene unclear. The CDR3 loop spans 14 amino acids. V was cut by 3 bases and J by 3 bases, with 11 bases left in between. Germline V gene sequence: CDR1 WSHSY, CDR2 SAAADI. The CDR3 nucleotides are TGCGCCAGCAGTGATGCGGAAATTGACACTGAAGCTTTCTTT. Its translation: CASSDAEIDTEAFF.

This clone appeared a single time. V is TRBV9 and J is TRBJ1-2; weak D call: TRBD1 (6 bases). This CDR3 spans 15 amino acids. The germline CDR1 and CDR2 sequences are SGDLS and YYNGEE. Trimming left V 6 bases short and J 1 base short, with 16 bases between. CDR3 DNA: TGTGCCAGCACCTCGACCGGACAGTTTAACTATGGCTACACCTTC. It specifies CASTSTGQFNYGYTF.

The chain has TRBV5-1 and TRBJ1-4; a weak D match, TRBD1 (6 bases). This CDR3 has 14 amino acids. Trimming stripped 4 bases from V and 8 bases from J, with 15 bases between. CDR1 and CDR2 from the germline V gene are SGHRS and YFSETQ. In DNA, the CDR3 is TGCGCCAGCAGCCCAGGGGCAGGAAACGAAAAACTGTTTTTT. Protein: CASSPGAGNEKLFF.

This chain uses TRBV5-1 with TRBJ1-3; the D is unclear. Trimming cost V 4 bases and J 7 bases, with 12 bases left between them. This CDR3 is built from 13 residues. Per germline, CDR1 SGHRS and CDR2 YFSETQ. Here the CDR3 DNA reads TGCGCCAGCAGCCTGGATTCACGGAACACCATATATTTT. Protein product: CASSLDSRNTIYF. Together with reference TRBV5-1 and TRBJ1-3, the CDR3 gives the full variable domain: KAGVTQTPRYLIKTRGQQVTLSCSPISGHRSVSWYQQTPGQGLQFLFEYFSETQRNKGNFPGRFSGRQFSNSRSEMNVSTLELGDSALYLCASSLDSRNTIYFGEGSWLTVV.

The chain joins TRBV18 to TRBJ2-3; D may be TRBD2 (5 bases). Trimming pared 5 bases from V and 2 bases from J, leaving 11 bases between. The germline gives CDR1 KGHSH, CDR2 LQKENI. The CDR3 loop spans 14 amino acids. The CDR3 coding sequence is TGTGCCAGCTCATCGACCGGGAACACAGATACGCAGTATTTT. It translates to CASSSTGNTDTQYF.

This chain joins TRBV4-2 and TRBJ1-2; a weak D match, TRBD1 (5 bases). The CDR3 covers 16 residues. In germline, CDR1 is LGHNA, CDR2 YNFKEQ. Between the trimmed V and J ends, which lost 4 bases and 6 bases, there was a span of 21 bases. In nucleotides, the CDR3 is TGTGCCAGCAGCCCCCTTCCCAGGGAGGCCTCGGATGGCTACACCTTC. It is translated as CASSPLPREASDGYTF.

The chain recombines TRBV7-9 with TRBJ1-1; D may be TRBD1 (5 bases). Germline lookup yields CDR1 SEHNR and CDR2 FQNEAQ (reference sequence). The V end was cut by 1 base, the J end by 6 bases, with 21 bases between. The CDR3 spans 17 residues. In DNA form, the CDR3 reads TGTGCCAGCAGCTTAGAAAAACCCCTATTAGGGGACCCTGAAGCTTTCTTT. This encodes CASSLEKPLLGDPEAFF.

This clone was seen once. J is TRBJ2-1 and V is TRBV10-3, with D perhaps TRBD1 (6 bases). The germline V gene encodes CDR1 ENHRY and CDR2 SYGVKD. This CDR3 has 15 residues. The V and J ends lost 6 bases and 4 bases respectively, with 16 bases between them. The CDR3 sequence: CAIRQGIGVYNEQFF. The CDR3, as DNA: TGTGCCATCAGGCAGGGGATAGGAGTTTACAATGAGCAGTTCTTC.

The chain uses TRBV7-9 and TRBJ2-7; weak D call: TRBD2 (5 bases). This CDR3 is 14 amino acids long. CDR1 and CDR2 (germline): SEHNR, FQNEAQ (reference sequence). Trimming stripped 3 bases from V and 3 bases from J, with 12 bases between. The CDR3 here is CASSFTPGIYEQYF. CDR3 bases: TGTGCCAGCAGCTTTACCCCGGGGATCTACGAGCAGTACTTC.

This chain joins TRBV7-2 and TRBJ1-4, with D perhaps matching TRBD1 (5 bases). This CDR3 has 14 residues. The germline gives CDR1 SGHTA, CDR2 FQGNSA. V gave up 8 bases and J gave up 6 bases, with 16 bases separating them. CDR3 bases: TGTGCCAGCGGAGGACCCCCACAGGATGAAAAACTGTTTTTT. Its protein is CASGGPPQDEKLFF.

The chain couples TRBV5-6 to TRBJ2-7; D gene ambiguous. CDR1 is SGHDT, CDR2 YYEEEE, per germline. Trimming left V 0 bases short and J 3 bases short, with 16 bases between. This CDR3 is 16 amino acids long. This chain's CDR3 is CASSLGLTVTNYEQYF. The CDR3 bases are TGTGCCAGCAGCTTGGGCCTTACGGTTACCAACTACGAGCAGTACTTC.

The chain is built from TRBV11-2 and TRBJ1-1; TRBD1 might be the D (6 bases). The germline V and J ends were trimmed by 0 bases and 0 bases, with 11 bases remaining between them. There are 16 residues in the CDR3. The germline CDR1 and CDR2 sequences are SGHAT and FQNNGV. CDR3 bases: TGTGCCAGCAGCTTAGATGGGGGCCTTCTGAACACTGAAGCTTTCTTT. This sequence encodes CASSLDGGLLNTEAFF. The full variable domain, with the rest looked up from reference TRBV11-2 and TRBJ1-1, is EAGVAQSPRYKIIEKRQSVAFWCNPISGHATLYWYQQILGQGPKLLIQFQNNGVVDDSQLPKDRFSAERLKGVDSTLKIQPAKLEDSAVYLCASSLDGGLLNTEAFFGQGTRLTVV.

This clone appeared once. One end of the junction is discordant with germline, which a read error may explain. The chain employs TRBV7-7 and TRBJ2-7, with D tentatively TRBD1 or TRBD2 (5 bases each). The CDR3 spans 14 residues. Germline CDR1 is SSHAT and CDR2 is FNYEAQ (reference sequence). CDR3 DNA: TGTGCTAGCAGCCCGCCGGGACGTCGAAACGAGCAGTACTTC. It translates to CASSPPGRRNEQYF.

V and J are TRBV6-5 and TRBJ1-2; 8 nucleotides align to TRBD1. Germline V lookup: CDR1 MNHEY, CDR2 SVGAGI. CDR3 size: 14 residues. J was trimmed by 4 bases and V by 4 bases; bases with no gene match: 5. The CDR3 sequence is CASSSGQAVYGYTF. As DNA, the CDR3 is TGTGCCAGCAGTTCGGGACAGGCTGTCTATGGCTACACCTTC.

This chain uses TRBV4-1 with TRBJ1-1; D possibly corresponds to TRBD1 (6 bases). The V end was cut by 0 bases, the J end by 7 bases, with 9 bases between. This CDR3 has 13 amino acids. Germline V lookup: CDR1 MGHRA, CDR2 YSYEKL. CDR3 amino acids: CASSQESDSEAFF. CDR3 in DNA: TGCGCCAGCAGCCAAGAATCGGACAGTGAAGCTTTCTTT.

The CDR3 reads CASRVDRDRIYEQYF. The CDR3 DNA reads as TGTGCCAGCAGGGTCGACCGGGACAGGATCTACGAGCAGTACTTC. The chain links TRBV6-1 to TRBJ2-7, with 8 bases that match TRBD1. The CDR3 sequence is 15 residues long. Germline CDR1 is MNHNS and CDR2 is SASEGT. Germline trimming cut 6 bases from V and 3 bases from J; bases unmatched to any gene: 10.

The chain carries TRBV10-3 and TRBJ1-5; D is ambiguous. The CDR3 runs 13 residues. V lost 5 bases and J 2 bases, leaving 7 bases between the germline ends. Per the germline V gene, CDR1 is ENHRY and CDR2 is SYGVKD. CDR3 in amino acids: CAISNIGNQPQHF. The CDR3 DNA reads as TGTGCCATCAGTAACATCGGCAATCAGCCCCAGCATTTT.